The table lists the clone carrying this T cell receptor beta chain with many counts. What it recognizes is unknown. The germline V gene encodes CDR1 SGHTA and CDR2 FQGNSA. V shed 4 bases and J shed 1 base, with 10 bases lying between them. The CDR3 spans 14 residues. TCRdb redid the calling of the reads with MiXCR, one entry per CDR3 protein. The sample lists approximately 990,000 distinct CDR3 sequences, approximately 30% occurring once. The sample originates from a study of T cell repertoires in cytomegalovirus infection. Study background: Newly reported HLA-C-restricted and thoroughly characterized HLA-B-restricted CMV epitopes were employed.

Study-level findings and limits: Of the TCR beta families, the public ones yielded a cumulative frequency that identified carriers of CMV plus the relevant HLA.

V usage is TRBV7-2 and J usage is TRBJ2-5; D remains ambiguous. The material sequenced was cultured CD8+ T cells from PBMCs, taken from culture after CMV antigen stimulation. The clonotype was recovered from a human donor in good health (CMV status not recorded). Some clones in this sample may be carry-over from other donors' samples. Here the CDR3 reads CASSSPTIQETQYF. CDR3 bases: TGTGCCAGCAGCTCACCTACAATCCAAGAGACCCAGTACTTC. Drawing the rest from reference TRBV7-2 and TRBJ2-5, the complete variable domain is GAGVSQSPSNKVTEKGKDVELRCDPISGHTALYWYRQSLGQGLEFLIYFQGNSAPDKSGLPSDRFSAERTGGSVSTLTIQRTQQEDSAVYLCASSSPTIQETQYFGPGTRLLVL.